The 14 T cell receptor beta chains given below trace back to one sample, sequenced in a study of cytomegalovirus exposure and HLA in healthy donors. In the PCR, 60 Vbeta and 13 Jbeta primers were used. The assay was immunoSEQ multiplex PCR, and TCRdb's table has in-frame clones only and misses some. The sample records nearly 110,000 clones, around 69% being singletons. Sequencing was performed on PBMCs. These receptors all come from a man aged 18 to 30 in good health and CMV-seronegative.

This clone was picked up one time. The chain uses TRBV11-2 and TRBJ2-7, with D tentatively TRBD2 (6 bases). This CDR3 has 14 amino acids. V lost 3 bases, J lost 3 bases, and 12 bases lay in between. CDR1 is SGHAT and CDR2 is FQNNGV in the germline V gene. The DNA for the CDR3 is TGTGCCAGCAGCTTTGGGACGGGAGACTACGAGCAGTACTTC. Residues: CASSFGTGDYEQYF.

The chain employs TRBV11-2 and TRBJ2-5; 9 bases line up with TRBD1. Germline CDR1 SGHAT, CDR2 FQNNGV. This CDR3 region has 14 residues. Losses at the gene ends were 3 bases for V and 2 bases for J; bases not matched to a gene: 1. CDR3 region: CASSLTGGQETQYF. The CDR3 region has the DNA TGTGCCAGCAGCTTGACAGGGGGGCAAGAGACCCAGTACTTC.

The chain employs TRBV27 and TRBJ1-6; 7 bases are a match to TRBD1. The V gene's germline CDR1 is MNHEY and CDR2 SMNVEV (reference sequence). The CDR3 consists of 18 residues. V lost 2 bases and J lost 5; bases outside the gene matches: 12. The CDR3 loop is CASSLRSGGPGNNSPLHF. The DNA of the CDR3 is TGTGCCAGCAGTTTAAGGTCAGGGGGACCGGGGAATAATTCACCCCTCCACTTT.

In this sample, this clone turned up a few times. The rearrangement links TRBV4-1 to TRBJ2-5; a possible D gene is TRBD1 (6 bases). Germline values: CDR1 MGHRA, CDR2 YSYEKL. Trimming cost V 1 base and J 2 bases, with 17 bases left between them. This CDR3 comprises 17 residues. Written as DNA, the CDR3 is TGCGCCAGCAGCCAAGGTCCTCCAGGGGAATTACAAGAGACCCAGTACTTC. Amino acids: CASSQGPPGELQETQYF.

The rearrangement links TRBV27 to TRBJ1-5; 9 bases map to TRBD1. Trimming removed 6 bases from V and 0 bases from J; junction bases left unmatched: 9. The germline gives CDR1 MNHEY, CDR2 SMNVEV (reference sequence). The CDR3 loop spans 17 amino acids. CDR3 residues: CASRGGQGKSSNQPQHF. The CDR3 DNA reads TGTGCCAGCAGGGGCGGACAGGGGAAAAGTAGCAATCAGCCCCAGCATTTT.

The J gene is TRBJ1-4, the V gene TRBV4-3; no firm D call. V was clipped by 0 bases and J by 0 bases, with 8 bases between them. Germline loops: CDR1 LGHNA, CDR2 YSLEER. This CDR3 is 16 amino acids long. CDR3 nucleotides: TGCGCCAGCAGCCAAGATCGAGCCACAACTAATGAAAAACTGTTTTTT. Translation: CASSQDRATTNEKLFF.

This clone has a handful of counts. The V and J genes are TRBV4-2 and TRBJ2-6, with D hard to call. This CDR3 spans 16 amino acids. Trimming pared 1 base from V and 0 bases from J, leaving 7 bases between. CDR1 is LGHNA, CDR2 YNFKEQ, per germline. The CDR3 protein is CASSQGPSSGANVLTF. The CDR3 DNA sequence: TGTGCCAGCAGCCAAGGGCCAAGCTCTGGGGCCAACGTCCTGACTTTC.

This chain connects TRBV19 to TRBJ2-5, with 10 nucleotides matching TRBD1. The germline gives CDR1 LNHDA, CDR2 SQIVND (reference sequence). The CDR3 is 15 amino acids. The ends lost 5 bases at V and 4 bases at J; junction bases unmatched: 7. The CDR3 protein is CASSPRDRGGETQYF. CDR3 sequence (DNA): TGTGCCAGTAGTCCGCGGGACAGGGGAGGAGAGACCCAGTACTTC.

The chain links TRBV7-8 to TRBJ1-1; D unresolved. The CDR3 is 14 amino acids. Germline V lookup: CDR1 SGHVS, CDR2 FQNEAQ. V gave up 2 bases and J gave up 5 bases, with 12 bases separating them. CDR3 loop: CASSLKGGKTEAFF. Written as DNA, the CDR3 is TGTGCCAGCAGCTTAAAGGGAGGAAAGACTGAAGCTTTCTTT. Filled out from reference TRBV7-8 and TRBJ1-1, the complete variable domain reads GAGVSQSPRYKVAKRGQDVALRCDPISGHVSLFWYQQALGQGPEFLTYFQNEAQLDKSGLPSDRFFAERPEGSVSTLKIQRTQQEDSAVYLCASSLKGGKTEAFFGQGTRLTVV.

CDR3 residues: CASSLLPLRGETQYF. CDR3 DNA: TGTGCCAGCAGCTTACTTCCCTTAAGGGGGGAGACCCAGTACTTC. The chain has TRBV7-6 and TRBJ2-5, with a weak D call TRBD1 (6 bases). The CDR3 extends over 15 amino acids. Germline-derived CDR1 and CDR2 are SGHVS and FNYEAQ. V lost 2 bases and J lost 5, with 15 bases in between.

This chain links TRBV19 with TRBJ2-5; TRBD1 aligns across 10 bases. Germline CDR1 reads LNHDA; CDR2 reads SQIVND (reference sequence). Trimming removed 7 bases from V and 2 bases from J; junction bases left unmatched: 4. CDR3 length equals 14 residues. The CDR3 protein is CASTVGQGQETQYF. In nucleotides, the CDR3 is TGTGCCAGTACTGTGGGACAGGGGCAAGAGACCCAGTACTTC.

The chain has TRBV7-9 and TRBJ2-3, with D uncertain. The CDR3 is 15 amino acids. V gave up 5 bases and J gave up 0 bases, with 12 bases separating them. Germline CDR1 is SEHNR and CDR2 is FQNEAQ (reference sequence). The CDR3 DNA is TGTGCCAGCAGCCCAGACACCCATAGCACAGATACGCAGTATTTT. Translating gives CASSPDTHSTDTQYF.

The V and J genes are TRBV18 and TRBJ2-3; D is possibly TRBD1 (6 bases). V dropped 4 bases and J dropped 1 base, with 15 bases sitting between them. CDR1 is KGHSH and CDR2 is LQKENI in the germline V gene. The CDR3 is made up of 16 amino acids. The CDR3 loop reads CASSHETGIRTDTQYF. The CDR3 DNA sequence: TGTGCCAGCTCACACGAGACAGGCATACGCACAGATACGCAGTATTTT.

The rearrangement joins TRBV7-2 to TRBJ2-3, with 11 positions matching TRBD1. The ends lost 4 bases at V and 6 bases at J; junction bases unmatched: 6. Germline V lookup: CDR1 SGHTA, CDR2 FQGNSA. There are 15 residues in the CDR3. CDR3 amino acids: CASSSDRGLGDTQYF. The CDR3 DNA follows: TGTGCCAGCAGCTCGGACAGGGGGCTTGGGGATACGCAGTATTTT.